This T cell receptor beta chain was obtained from a study of cytomegalovirus exposure and HLA in healthy donors. The study's findings and limits: Later analysis showed TCR association rates varying by HLA locus, highest for DRB1 and lowest for HLA-C.

This clone was seen a handful of times. Its antigen is unknown. The primer mix had 60 Vbeta and 13 Jbeta primers. Clones were sequenced by immunoSEQ multiplex PCR, and TCRdb holds only the in-frame ones, with some missing. Counted here are about 120,000 clones, roughly 80% occurring once; the ten biggest clones make up about 10%. CDR1 is MGHDK and CDR2 is SYGVNS in the germline V gene. This CDR3 comprises 13 residues. V was cut by 8 bases and J by 0 bases, with 11 bases left in between. This clonotype originated in a female donor in good health and CMV-seropositive. The V call is TRBV25-1, the J call TRBJ2-7, with no clear D. The material sequenced was PBMCs. Here the CDR3 reads CASAAFGSYEQYF. The CDR3 bases are TGTGCCAGCGCCGCGTTTGGCTCCTACGAGCAGTACTTC.